These 9 T cell receptor beta chains share one sample of origin, sequenced in a study of lymphopenia after photon versus proton radiotherapy. Assay used: immunoSEQ multiplex PCR; TCRdb lists only in-frame clones, some missing. The table shows around 150,000 clones, with approximately 91% occurring only once. Sequencing was performed on peripheral blood, taken from a patient treated with photon-based radiotherapy. The receptors were gathered from a man aged 45-60 years with gastric cancer.

The chain uses TRBV7-6 and TRBJ2-2, with D uncertain. The V gene's germline CDR1 is SGHVS and CDR2 FNYEAQ. This CDR3 has 14 amino acids. The V gene lost 0 bases and the J gene lost 3 bases, with 5 bases spanning the gap. The CDR3 sequence is CASSLAGDTGELFF. CDR3 nucleotide sequence: TGTGCCAGCAGCTTAGCTGGAGACACCGGGGAGCTGTTTTTT.

The table lists this clone with a count of one. The V and J genes are TRBV28 and TRBJ1-5; no firm D call. V was trimmed by 7 bases and J by 6 bases, leaving 7 bases between them. CDR1 is MDHEN, CDR2 SYDVKM, per germline. The CDR3 extends over 11 amino acids. The CDR3 reads CASNNFQPQHF. The CDR3 region has the DNA TGTGCCAGCAATAATTTTCAGCCCCAGCATTTT.

A few counts support this clone. J is TRBJ2-2 and V is TRBV10-2; the match to TRBD1 covers 10 bases. The CDR3 sequence is 14 residues long. V trimming: 10 bases; J trimming: 3 bases; junction bases outside the gene matches: 5. The germline V gene has CDR1 WSHSY and CDR2 SAAADI. The CDR3 DNA follows: TGCGCCACCCCCGGGACAGGGGACACCGGGGAGCTGTTTTTT. Translating gives CATPGTGDTGELFF.

The chain combines TRBV29-1 with TRBJ2-7; D may correspond to TRBD1 or TRBD2 (7 bases each). The V and J ends lost 5 bases and 3 bases respectively, with 20 bases between them. CDR1 is SQVTM and CDR2 is ANQGSEA in the germline V gene. The CDR3 is made up of 15 amino acids. The CDR3 spells CSVLDSDRTSYEQYF. For the CDR3, the DNA is TGCAGCGTTTTAGACTCGGACAGGACTAGCTACGAGCAGTACTTC.

The genes are TRBV6-5 and TRBJ2-7, with a tentative D call TRBD2 (7 bases). CDR3 length: 14 residues. Germline V CDR1 and CDR2: MNHEY, SVGAGI. The germline V and J ends were trimmed by 6 bases and 3 bases, with 15 bases remaining between them. CDR3 loop: CASSGGHDGYEQYF. In nucleotides, the CDR3 is TGTGCCAGCAGCGGGGGGCACGACGGCTACGAGCAGTACTTC.

The rearrangement uses TRBV7-8 and TRBJ2-1, with 9 bases matching TRBD2. Germline loops: CDR1 SGHVS, CDR2 FQNEAQ. Trimming at V came to 5 bases and at J to 4 bases, leaving 15 bases not matched to a gene. The CDR3 sequence is 18 residues long. The CDR3 nucleotides read TGTGCCAGCAGCGAATCTAGCGGGGCCTGGCCCCAGTACAATGAGCAGTTCTTC. Its protein product is CASSESSGAWPQYNEQFF. The whole variable domain, remainder taken from reference TRBV7-8 and TRBJ2-1, is GAGVSQSPRYKVAKRGQDVALRCDPISGHVSLFWYQQALGQGPEFLTYFQNEAQLDKSGLPSDRFFAERPEGSVSTLKIQRTQQEDSAVYLCASSESSGAWPQYNEQFFGPGTRLTVL.

The chain combines TRBV20-1 with TRBJ2-1; 7 bases are a match to TRBD2. V shed 5 bases and J 7 bases; nucleotides not matched to a gene: 2. The CDR3 covers 11 residues. The germline V gene encodes CDR1 DFQATT and CDR2 SNEGSKA (reference sequence). This CDR3 reads CSAWGGNEQFF. For the CDR3, the DNA is TGCAGTGCTTGGGGAGGGAATGAGCAGTTCTTC.

The V gene is TRBV5-5, the J gene TRBJ1-1, with 7 bases matching TRBD1. Germline V gene sequence: CDR1 SGHKS, CDR2 YYEKEE (reference sequence). Trimming cost V 0 bases and J 1 base; bases outside gene matches: 6. The CDR3 consists of 16 residues. This CDR3 is CASSLDMGQPNTEAFF. The CDR3 DNA reads as TGTGCCAGCAGCTTGGATATGGGACAGCCGAACACTGAAGCTTTCTTT.

The J gene is TRBJ1-2, the V gene TRBV10-3; no clear D. There are 13 residues in the CDR3. Trimming left V 0 bases short and J 5 bases short, with 7 bases between. Germline V gives CDR1 ENHRY, CDR2 SYGVKD. DNA for the CDR3: TGTGCCATCAGTGAGTCGATGACTTATGGCTACACCTTC. This encodes CAISESMTYGYTF.